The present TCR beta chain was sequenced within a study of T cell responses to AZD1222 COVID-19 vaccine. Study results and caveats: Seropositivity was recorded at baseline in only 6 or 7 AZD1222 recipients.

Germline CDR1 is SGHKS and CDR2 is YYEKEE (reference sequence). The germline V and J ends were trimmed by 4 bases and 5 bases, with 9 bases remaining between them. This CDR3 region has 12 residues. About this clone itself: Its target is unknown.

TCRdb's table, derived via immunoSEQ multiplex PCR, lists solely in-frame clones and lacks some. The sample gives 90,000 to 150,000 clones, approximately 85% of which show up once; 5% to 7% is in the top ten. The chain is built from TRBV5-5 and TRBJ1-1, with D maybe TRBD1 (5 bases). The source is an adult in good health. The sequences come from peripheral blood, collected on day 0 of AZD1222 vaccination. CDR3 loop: CASSLTETEAFF. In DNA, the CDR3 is TGTGCCAGCAGCCTGACAGAGACTGAAGCTTTCTTT.